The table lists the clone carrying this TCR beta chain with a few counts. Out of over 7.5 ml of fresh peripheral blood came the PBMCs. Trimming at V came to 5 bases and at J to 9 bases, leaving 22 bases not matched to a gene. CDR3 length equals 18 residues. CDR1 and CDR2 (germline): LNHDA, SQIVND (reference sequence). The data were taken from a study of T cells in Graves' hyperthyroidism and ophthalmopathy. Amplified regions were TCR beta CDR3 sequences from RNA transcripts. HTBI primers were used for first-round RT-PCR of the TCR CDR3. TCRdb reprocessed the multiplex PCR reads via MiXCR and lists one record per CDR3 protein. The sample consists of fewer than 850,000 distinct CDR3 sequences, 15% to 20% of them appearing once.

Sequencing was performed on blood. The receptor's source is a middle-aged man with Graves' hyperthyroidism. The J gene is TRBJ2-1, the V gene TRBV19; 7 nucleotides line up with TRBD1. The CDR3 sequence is CASSDEQGTATLHFEQFF. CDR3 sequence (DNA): TGTGCCAGTAGTGATGAACAGGGGACAGCCACCCTCCATTTTGAGCAGTTCTTC.